The clone carrying this T cell receptor (beta chain) was counted many times. These data come from a study of T-cell reconstitution after alpha-beta-depleted transplantation in children. V was cut by 5 bases and J by 6 bases, with 13 bases left in between. The CDR3 runs 13 residues. Researchers prepared the TCRbeta library using unique molecular identifiers, the study reports. MiXCR, applied by TCRdb to the PCR reads, yields one record per CDR3 protein. The table includes approximately 91,000 distinct CDR3 sequences, roughly 8% detected once. The chain recombines TRBV12-3 or TRBV12-4 with TRBJ1-2; D is ambiguous. This sequence originates from a human donor who donated a stem cell graft to a child with congenital amegakaryocytic thrombocytopenia. The material sequenced was PBMCs from the stem cell graft donor, taken from the stem cell graft. CDR3 loop: CASSAGRSDGYTF. Here the CDR3 DNA reads TGTGCCAGCAGTGCCGGCAGGTCTGATGGCTACACCTTC.